This TCR beta chain comes out of a study of blood T cells in healthy people across ages. It was with a sample-barcoded 5' primer and a J-beta primer mix that a second PCR of about 6 to 11 cycles was run. TCRdb re-analysed the 5' RACE reads in MiXCR, keeping a single row per CDR3 protein. This table has some 550,000 distinct CDR3 sequences, under 55% appearing once. The germline CDR1 and CDR2 sequences are MNHEY and SVGAGI. This CDR3 contains 14 residues. V dropped 5 bases and J dropped 7 bases, with 12 bases sitting between them. This clonotype was counted once. This sequence may be a read error, since a much larger clone differs from it by one base.

The TCR comes from a man older than 75 in good health. The sequenced material came from blood. The chain couples TRBV6-5 to TRBJ1-6; D not certain. CDR3 sequence: CASSASQRNSPLHF. Written as DNA, the CDR3 is TGTGCCAGCAGTGCGAGCCAGAGGAATTCACCCCTCCACTTT.